What follows are 28 T cell receptor beta chains derived from one specimen sequenced in a study of T-cell reconstitution after alpha-beta-depleted transplantation in children. It was with unique molecular identifiers that the TCRbeta library was prepared. MiXCR, applied by TCRdb to the PCR reads, yields one record per CDR3 protein. The sample contains some 550,000 distinct CDR3 sequences, approximately 22% of which appear only once. Sequenced here: PBMCs, mostly from graft donor cells, sampled 360 days after TCRalphabeta/CD19-depleted stem cell transplant. The receptors derive from a boy in the first two years of life who had a stem cell transplant for acute myeloid leukemia, so the T cells may come from the graft donor.

This clonotype was seen only a few times. The V and J genes are TRBV29-1 and TRBJ2-2; either TRBD1 or TRBD2 may fit D (5 bases each). Looked up from germline, CDR1 is SQVTM and CDR2 is ANQGSEA. The germline V and J ends were trimmed by 7 bases and 5 bases, with 17 bases remaining between them. This CDR3 spans 14 amino acids. This CDR3 reads CSAHTGQLTGELFF. CDR3 sequence (DNA): TGCAGCGCCCACACGGGGCAACTTACCGGGGAGCTGTTTTTT.

This clonotype came up a few times. The chain is built from TRBV5-1 and TRBJ1-1; maybe TRBD1 (5 bases). CDR1 SGHRS and CDR2 YFSETQ come from the germline V gene. With 1 base removed from V and 3 bases from J, the gap between germline ends came to 16 bases. The CDR3 totals 16 residues. DNA of the CDR3: TGCGCCAGCAGCTTGAGTCAGGGAAATAGGGACACTGAAGCTTTCTTT. Protein sequence: CASSLSQGNRDTEAFF.

This sequence joins TRBV12-3 or TRBV12-4 and TRBJ2-3; 9 bases fit TRBD2. Trimming removed 6 bases from V and 3 bases from J; junction bases left unmatched: 10. This CDR3 region has 16 residues. The CDR3: CASRRAGGLRTDTQYF. The CDR3 nucleotides are TGTGCCAGCAGAAGAGCGGGGGGCCTGAGGACAGATACGCAGTATTTT.

The chain combines TRBV3-1 with TRBJ1-4; D call uncertain. Germline CDR1 reads LGHDT; CDR2 reads YNNKEL (reference sequence). V was pared by 1 base and J by 3 bases, with 6 bases between. There are 14 residues in the CDR3. The chain's CDR3 is CASSQGVSNEKLFF. In nucleotides, the CDR3 is TGTGCCAGCAGCCAAGGGGTCTCTAATGAAAAACTGTTTTTT.

This clonotype was seen ten or more times. V is TRBV7-9 and J is TRBJ1-1, with TRBD1 matching 8 bases. The ends lost 3 bases at V and 2 bases at J; junction bases unmatched: 5. Germline V gene lookup returns CDR1 SEHNR and CDR2 FQNEAQ (reference sequence). There are 15 residues in the CDR3. In DNA form, the CDR3 reads TGTGCCAGCAGCTTCTTCGGGACAGGCAACACTGAAGCTTTCTTT. Its translation: CASSFFGTGNTEAFF.

V is TRBV29-1 and J is TRBJ1-3, with D perhaps TRBD1 (5 bases). Between the trimmed V and J ends, which lost 6 bases and 3 bases, there was a span of 12 bases. CDR1 is SQVTM, CDR2 ANQGSEA, per germline. The CDR3 runs to 13 residues. In nucleotides, the CDR3 is TGCAGCGTGGAGGGGCAGCTTGGAAACACCATATATTTT. Protein: CSVEGQLGNTIYF.

The chain recombines TRBV11-2 with TRBJ2-6; D is ambiguous. V was cut by 0 bases and J by 6 bases, with 18 bases left in between. The V gene's germline CDR1 is SGHAT and CDR2 FQNNGV. The CDR3 extends over 18 amino acids. As DNA, the CDR3 is TGTGCCAGCAGCTTAGAGACATTTTTCTGGGATTCGGCCAACGTCCTGACTTTC. It translates to CASSLETFFWDSANVLTF.

This clonotype was counted at least ten times. V gene TRBV7-9 combines with J gene TRBJ2-1; D gene uncertain. The germline V gene has CDR1 SEHNR and CDR2 FQNEAQ (reference sequence). V lost 10 bases and J lost 15, with 10 bases in between. The CDR3 covers 8 residues. The CDR3 bases are TGTGCCACTTCTCTACGGTTCTTC. Translated: CATSLRFF.

The J gene is TRBJ2-7, the V gene TRBV24-1; D not certain. CDR1 is KGHDR and CDR2 is SFDVKD in the germline V gene. V was cut by 4 bases and J by 0 bases, with 12 bases left in between. This CDR3 contains 15 residues. For the CDR3, the DNA is TGTGCCACCAGTGAATCGGGTAGTGGCTCCTACGAGCAGTACTTC. Amino acid sequence: CATSESGSGSYEQYF.

This clonotype was found a few times. This chain joins TRBV5-1 and TRBJ2-1; D gene ambiguous. Germline CDR1 SGHRS, CDR2 YFSETQ. Trimming took off 7 bases at V and 5 bases at J, with 7 bases between the two ends. The CDR3 contains 11 residues. The DNA of the CDR3 is TGCGCCAGCGGGCTTAACAATGAGCAGTTCTTC. This gives the protein CASGLNNEQFF.

This clonotype came up a few times. The chain has TRBV12-3 or TRBV12-4 and TRBJ1-5, with D possibly matching TRBD1 (6 bases). The CDR3 has 14 amino acids. V lost 6 bases and J 0 bases, leaving 9 bases between the germline ends. The CDR3 coding sequence is TGTGCCAGCAGGAGGACAGATAGCAATCAGCCCCAGCATTTT. It is translated as CASRRTDSNQPQHF.

The chain couples TRBV6-1 to TRBJ2-7; D perhaps matches TRBD2 (6 bases). Germline V lookup: CDR1 MNHNS, CDR2 SASEGT. CDR3 length equals 14 residues. Trimming left V 5 bases short and J 4 bases short, with 15 bases between. The CDR3 DNA reads TGTGCCAGCAGTCGGGACTCTCAAGAATACGAGCAGTACTTC. Residues: CASSRDSQEYEQYF.

This rearrangement joins TRBV5-1 to TRBJ2-2; D possibly uses TRBD1 or TRBD2 (6 bases each). The CDR3 has 14 residues. Trimming shortened V by 6 bases and J by 1 base, and 10 bases separated the two germline ends. Germline loops: CDR1 SGHRS, CDR2 YFSETQ. The CDR3 sequence: CASTRGGNTGELFF. CDR3 DNA sequence: TGCGCCAGCACCAGGGGAGGGAACACCGGGGAGCTGTTTTTT.

The rearrangement joins TRBV7-2 to TRBJ2-3, with D perhaps matching TRBD2 (5 bases). The germline V gene encodes CDR1 SGHTA and CDR2 FQGNSA. V lost 5 bases and J lost 1, with 13 bases in between. CDR3 length: 15 residues. The CDR3 sequence is CASSPRGTRTDTQYF. CDR3 coding DNA: TGTGCCAGCAGCCCCCGGGGTACTCGCACAGATACGCAGTATTTT.

This clonotype was detected a few times. The chain couples TRBV12-3 or TRBV12-4 to TRBJ2-7, with D tentatively TRBD2 (6 bases). The CDR3 loop spans 14 amino acids. The V end was cut by 3 bases, the J end by 6 bases, with 15 bases between. The CDR3 here is CASSFWGLMGEQYF. CDR3 bases: TGTGCCAGCAGTTTCTGGGGACTCATGGGCGAGCAGTACTTC.

This clonotype was counted many times. The gene calls are TRBV6-1 and TRBJ2-5, with 7 bases that match TRBD2. The CDR3 covers 14 residues. The germline CDR1 and CDR2 sequences are MNHNS and SASEGT. The junction had 7 bases not matched to a gene; V was cut back by 7 bases and J by 2 bases. CDR3 sequence: CASTTPGGQETQYF. The CDR3, as DNA: TGTGCCAGCACGACCCCCGGGGGGCAAGAGACCCAGTACTTC.

The chain employs TRBV20-1 and TRBJ2-4, with D perhaps matching TRBD2 (5 bases). The V end was cut by 0 bases, the J end by 6 bases, with 9 bases between. Germline V gene lookup returns CDR1 DFQATT and CDR2 SNEGSKA (reference sequence). This CDR3 is 13 amino acids long. CDR3 DNA sequence: TGCAGTGCTAGAGATCGGGGAAGAAACATTCAGTACTTC. Protein: CSARDRGRNIQYF.

This clonotype showed up many times. The chain recombines TRBV12-3 or TRBV12-4 with TRBJ2-5; D perhaps matches TRBD2 (5 bases). This CDR3 spans 16 amino acids. V lost 3 bases and J lost 4, with 18 bases in between. CDR3 residues: CASSFSASSPVETQYF. CDR3 DNA sequence: TGTGCCAGCAGTTTTTCAGCTAGCTCCCCGGTAGAGACCCAGTACTTC.

This clonotype has more than one count but fewer than ten. V is TRBV5-1 and J is TRBJ1-3; no clear D. The V and J ends lost 5 bases and 9 bases respectively, with 12 bases between them. Looked up from germline, CDR1 is SGHRS and CDR2 is YFSETQ. This CDR3 contains 12 residues. CDR3 protein: CASRMERTTIYF. DNA of the CDR3: TGCGCCAGCAGGATGGAGCGAACCACCATATATTTT.

V gene TRBV20-1 combines with J gene TRBJ2-7; 7 nucleotides line up with TRBD1. The V gene's germline CDR1 is DFQATT and CDR2 SNEGSKA (reference sequence). CDR3 length: 14 amino acids. Trimming at V came to 3 bases and at J to 3 bases, leaving 8 bases not matched to a gene. The chain's CDR3 is CSARRQGPNYEQYF. As DNA, the CDR3 is TGCAGTGCTAGGCGACAGGGTCCGAACTACGAGCAGTACTTC.

V usage is TRBV25-1 and J usage is TRBJ1-1; D remains ambiguous. V was pared by 1 base and J by 0 bases, with 21 bases between. There are 19 residues in the CDR3. Germline V lookup: CDR1 MGHDK, CDR2 SYGVNS. CDR3 region: CASSEFFATDEFMNTEAFF. The CDR3, as DNA: TGTGCCAGCAGTGAATTTTTCGCGACGGATGAATTCATGAACACTGAAGCTTTCTTT.

This clonotype was recorded at least ten times. This chain links TRBV29-1 with TRBJ1-2; D possibly corresponds to TRBD1 (5 bases). This CDR3 is built from 13 residues. The V end lost 6 bases, the J end lost 0 bases, and 11 bases lay between the germline ends. The germline CDR1 and CDR2 sequences are SQVTM and ANQGSEA. In nucleotides, the CDR3 is TGCAGCGTAATCGTAGGGGCTAACTATGGCTACACCTTC. It codes for CSVIVGANYGYTF. The whole variable domain, remainder taken from reference TRBV29-1 and TRBJ1-2, is SAVISQKPSRDICQRGTSLTIQCQVDSQVTMMFWYRQQPGQSLTLIATANQGSEATYESGFVIDKFPISRPNLTFSTLTVSNMSPEDSSIYLCSVIVGANYGYTFGSGTRLTVV.

The chain links TRBV6-5 to TRBJ2-1; TRBD1 agrees at 11 bases. Germline CDR1 reads MNHEY; CDR2 reads SVGAGI. The CDR3 spans 17 residues. V gave up 2 bases and J gave up 6 bases; unmatched junction bases: 9. The chain's CDR3 is CASSYGDRGFRANEQFF. CDR3 coding DNA: TGTGCCAGCAGTTACGGGGACAGGGGGTTCCGGGCCAATGAGCAGTTCTTC.

This clonotype has more than one count but fewer than ten. V usage is TRBV7-9 and J usage is TRBJ2-1, with a tentative D call TRBD1 (6 bases). V gave up 5 bases and J gave up 0 bases, with 17 bases separating them. This CDR3 is 17 amino acids long. CDR1 is SEHNR and CDR2 is FQNEAQ in the germline V gene (reference sequence). The CDR3 region is CASSRPWQGSSYNEQFF. DNA for the CDR3: TGTGCCAGCAGCCGACCCTGGCAGGGGAGCTCCTACAATGAGCAGTTCTTC. The complete variable domain, with remaining parts taken from reference TRBV7-9 and TRBJ2-1, reads DTGVSQNPRHKITKRGQNVTFRCDPISEHNRLYWYRQTLGQGPEFLTYFQNEAQLEKSRLLSDRFSAERPKGSFSTLEIQRTEQGDSAMYLCASSRPWQGSSYNEQFFGPGTRLTVL.

The rearrangement links TRBV10-2 to TRBJ2-1; the match to TRBD2 covers 8 bases. Germline lookup yields CDR1 WSHSY and CDR2 SAAADI. The CDR3 loop spans 13 amino acids. Losses at the gene ends were 8 bases for V and 5 bases for J; bases not matched to a gene: 5. CDR3 in DNA: TGCGCCAGCCTGCGGGGGGCCGACAATGAGCAGTTCTTC. It translates to CASLRGADNEQFF.

The CDR3 loop is CAWSVGSYEQYF. Here the CDR3 DNA reads TGTGCCTGGAGTGTAGGGTCCTACGAGCAGTACTTC. This chain joins TRBV30 and TRBJ2-7; D gene uncertain. Deletions cut 0 bases from V and 1 base from J, with 4 bases between. This CDR3 spans 12 amino acids. Germline CDR1 reads GTSNPN; CDR2 reads SVGIG (reference sequence).

The table lists this clonotype with a few counts. This chain joins TRBV28 and TRBJ1-1, with TRBD1 as a possible D gene (6 bases). CDR1 MDHEN and CDR2 SYDVKM come from the germline V gene. The V and J ends lost 3 bases and 1 base respectively, with 12 bases between them. The CDR3 runs to 15 residues. CDR3 sequence reads: CASSLRGAGNTEAFF. DNA of the CDR3: TGTGCCAGCAGTTTGCGGGGGGCTGGGAACACTGAAGCTTTCTTT.

The chain has TRBV20-1 and TRBJ2-1; D is undetermined. The CDR3 spans 15 residues. CDR1 and CDR2 (germline): DFQATT, SNEGSKA (reference sequence). Trimming pared 0 bases from V and 5 bases from J, leaving 14 bases between. The CDR3, as DNA: TGCAGTGCTAGAGATCCCCCCTCAACCCACAATGAGCAGTTCTTC. The encoded protein is CSARDPPSTHNEQFF.